This T cell receptor beta chain derives from a study of T cell changes during pregnancy in multiple sclerosis. This clone was seen only a few times. Germline V lookup: CDR1 SGHNT, CDR2 YENEEA. The CDR3 covers 14 residues. V lost 4 bases and J 5 bases, leaving 11 bases between the germline ends. The data were produced by immunoSEQ multiplex PCR, yet TCRdb's version contains in-frame clones alone and is incomplete. Among about 130,000 clones listed, 90% to 98% were seen once. This TCR was sampled from a female donor with multiple sclerosis, enrolled in a pregnancy study. The sample was peripheral blood, taken after pregnancy. J is TRBJ2-2 and V is TRBV11-3; D gene ambiguous. The CDR3 nucleotides are TGTGCCAGCAGCTCCTCACAGATGACCGGGGAGCTGTTTTTT. As protein: CASSSSQMTGELFF.